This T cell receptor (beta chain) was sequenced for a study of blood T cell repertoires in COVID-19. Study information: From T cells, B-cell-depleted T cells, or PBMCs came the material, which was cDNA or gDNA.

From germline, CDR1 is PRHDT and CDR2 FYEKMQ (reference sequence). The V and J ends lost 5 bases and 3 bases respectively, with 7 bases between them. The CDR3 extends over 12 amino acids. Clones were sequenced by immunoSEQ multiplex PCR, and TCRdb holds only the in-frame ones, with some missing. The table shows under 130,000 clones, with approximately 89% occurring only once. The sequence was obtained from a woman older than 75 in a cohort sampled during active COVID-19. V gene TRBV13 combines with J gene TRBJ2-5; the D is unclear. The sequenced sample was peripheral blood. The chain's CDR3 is CASSRHKETQYF. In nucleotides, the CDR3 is TGTGCCAGCAGCCGCCACAAAGAGACCCAGTACTTC.